The clone carrying this T cell receptor (beta chain) was seen a few times. Its antigen remains unidentified. Amplified regions were TCR beta CDR3 sequences from RNA transcripts. TCR CDR3 underwent first-round RT-PCR with the HTBI primer set. From the multiplex PCR reads, TCRdb called clonotypes with MiXCR, one entry per CDR3 protein. The table lists about 200,000 distinct CDR3 sequences, less than 20% of them singletons. These data come from a study of T cells in Graves' hyperthyroidism and ophthalmopathy. CDR1 is MNHNS and CDR2 is SASEGT in the germline V gene. This CDR3 comprises 14 residues. The V end was cut by 5 bases, the J end by 11 bases, with 19 bases between. Study conclusions and caveats: Ophthalmopathy was told apart from stable hyperthyroidism by a 13 V-J model.

The specimen sequenced was blood. The clonotype originates from a woman aged 45-59 years with Graves' hyperthyroidism. V and J are TRBV6-1 and TRBJ2-1, with D perhaps TRBD2 (6 bases). This CDR3 reads CASSYSAGPGKQFF. The CDR3 DNA reads as TGTGCCAGCAGTTACAGCGCGGGACCTGGGAAGCAGTTCTTC.